This TCR beta chain came from a study of blood T cell repertoires in COVID-19. For the study at large: Sources were T cells, B-cell-depleted T cells, or PBMCs; the material itself was cDNA or gDNA.

This clone was counted once. This CDR3 comprises 13 residues. Per germline, CDR1 MNHEY and CDR2 SMNVEV (reference sequence). V was pared by 5 bases and J by 3 bases, with 10 bases between. Methods used by the authors: Reference gene primer amplification gave nucleated cell count estimates. Assay: immunoSEQ multiplex PCR; the TCRdb copy retains only in-frame clones and omits some. V and J calls plus clone size are reproduced from that table; the DNA served to infer D and trimming. The data hold some 85,000 clones, with approximately 80% observed a single time. The sample taken for sequencing was peripheral blood. V is TRBV27 and J is TRBJ1-1; D remains unclear. This TCR was sampled from a human donor in a cohort sampled during active COVID-19. The CDR3 DNA follows: TGTGCCAGCAGTGGAGGGCGGGACACTGAAGCTTTCTTT. The encoded protein is CASSGGRDTEAFF.